This TCR beta chain came from a study of blood T cell repertoires in COVID-19. Here immunoSEQ multiplex PCR was the method, and the copy in TCRdb shows in-frame clones only, minus some. The table shows around 370,000 clones, with around 87% occurring only once. Seattle patients were enrolled while actively infected and followed longitudinally. The TCR originated in a woman between 50 and 59 years old with COVID-19, enrolled during active disease. Sequencing used peripheral blood.

The CDR3 sequence is CASSLFGGAIQETQYF. DNA of the CDR3: TGCGCCAGCAGCTTGTTCGGCGGGGCTATCCAAGAGACCCAGTACTTC. This chain uses TRBV5-1 with TRBJ2-5, with D perhaps TRBD2 (6 bases). The length of the CDR3 is 16 residues. Germline CDR1 reads SGHRS; CDR2 reads YFSETQ. Trimming removed 1 base at V and 1 base at J, with 14 bases between.